These T cell receptor beta chains were read from a single sample in a study of T-cell memory formation after mild COVID-19. TCRdb called the 5' RACE reads again in MiXCR, with one record for every CDR3 protein. This table holds about 140,000 distinct CDR3 sequences, 25% found once. Sequencing was done on a sample of PBMCs or a T cell subset sorted from them (not recorded which). Receptors originate from an adult woman who had mild COVID-19 (a few samples of this study predate the infection). Cell type and time point are not known. The CDR3 runs from the conserved cysteine through the conserved F or W. The D gene is left open where the match is weak. Part of the rows lack a size; the others show once, few, many or a class for expanded clones.

v_call,clone_size,j_call,d_call,cdr3_aa,cdr3_nt
TRBV20-1,.,TRBJ1-5,.,CSARESQNQPQHF,TGCAGTGCTAGAGAGAGCCAGAATCAGCCCCAGCATTTT
TRBV24-1,.,TRBJ2-5,.,CATSEYTTGFQETQYF,TGTGCCACCAGTGAATATACTACAGGATTCCAAGAGACCCAGTACTTC
TRBV7-9,few,TRBJ1-1,TRBD1,CASRGTDRVNTEAFF,TGTGCCAGCAGGGGAACGGACAGGGTGAACACTGAAGCTTTCTTT
TRBV12-3/TRBV12-4,.,TRBJ2-1,TRBD2,CASSLLGGRDANNEQFF,TGTGCCAGCAGTTTATTGGGCGGGAGGGATGCCAACAATGAGCAGTTCTTC
TRBV11-2,.,TRBJ2-3,.,CASTSFGDTQYF,TGTGCCAGCACCTCCTTCGGTGATACGCAGTATTTT
TRBV7-9,.,TRBJ1-2,TRBD1,CASSYSGTVLYGYTF,TGTGCCAGCAGCTACTCCGGGACAGTACTCTATGGCTACACCTTC
TRBV29-1,.,TRBJ1-2,.,CSVPSPGHGGYTF,TGCAGCGTTCCGAGTCCGGGCCACGGTGGCTACACCTTC
TRBV6-2/TRBV6-3,few,TRBJ2-7,.,CATAESVSSYEQYF,TGTGCCACCGCCGAGAGCGTCAGCTCCTACGAGCAGTACTTC
TRBV4-2,few,TRBJ1-4,.,CASSHPGGANEKLFF,TGTGCCAGCAGCCATCCGGGGGGGGCTAATGAAAAACTGTTTTTT
TRBV29-1,few,TRBJ1-2,.,CSSDEGYTF,TGCAGCTCGGACGAGGGCTACACCTTC
TRBV4-2,once,TRBJ1-1,.,CASSETENTEAFF,TGTGCCAGCAGCGAAACAGAGAACACTGAAGCTTTCTTT
TRBV5-1,.,TRBJ2-7,.,CASSLLGGETYEQYF,TGCGCCAGCAGCTTGCTGGGAGGCGAAACCTACGAGCAGTACTTC
TRBV18,few,TRBJ2-7,.,CASSDGETFPRQYF,TGTGCCAGCTCCGACGGCGAGACCTTCCCCCGGCAGTACTTC
TRBV2,.,TRBJ2-1,.,CASTTQTSFEQFF,TGTGCCAGCACCACACAAACTAGTTTTGAGCAGTTCTTC
TRBV30,.,TRBJ2-7,TRBD2,CAGNLGTSGVDGYF,TGTGCCGGTAATCTGGGGACTAGCGGCGTGGATGGTTACTTC
TRBV7-9,.,TRBJ2-1,.,CASSLARGPSYNEQFF,TGTGCCAGCAGCTTAGCGCGGGGGCCCTCCTACAATGAGCAGTTCTTC
TRBV7-8,.,TRBJ2-2,TRBD2,CASSLGEGTGELFF,TGTGCCAGCAGCTTAGGGGAGGGCACCGGGGAGCTGTTTTTT
TRBV7-9,few,TRBJ2-1,.,CASSLPPGYEQFF,TGTGCCAGCAGCTTGCCCCCAGGGTATGAGCAGTTCTTC
TRBV5-1,few,TRBJ2-1,.,CASSPQLGQDEQFF,TGCGCCAGCAGCCCCCAGTTAGGGCAGGATGAGCAGTTCTTC
TRBV12-3/TRBV12-4,.,TRBJ2-7,.,CASSTGTTYEQYF,TGTGCCAGCAGTACCGGGACCACCTACGAGCAGTACTTC
TRBV5-6,few,TRBJ2-7,.,CASSFRTAAEQYF,TGTGCCAGCAGCTTCCGGACGGCGGCCGAGCAGTACTTC
TRBV12-3/TRBV12-4,.,TRBJ2-1,TRBD2,CASSPYGLAVSYNEQFF,TGTGCCAGCAGTCCTTATGGGCTAGCGGTCTCCTACAATGAGCAGTTCTTC
TRBV3-1,many,TRBJ1-2,.,CASSQSDRVRYGYTF,TGTGCCAGCAGCCAGTCGGACAGAGTTCGCTATGGCTACACCTTC
TRBV27,few,TRBJ1-1,.,CASSLFAGLNTEAFF,TGTGCCAGCAGTTTATTTGCAGGGCTGAACACTGAAGCTTTCTTT
TRBV6-2/TRBV6-3,.,TRBJ2-1,TRBD2,CASSSGLAGYSYNEQFF,TGTGCCAGCAGTTCCGGACTAGCGGGTTACTCCTACAATGAGCAGTTCTTC
TRBV2,few,TRBJ2-7,TRBD1,CASENRGRSYEQYF,TGTGCCAGCGAGAACAGGGGGCGCTCCTACGAGCAGTACTTC
TRBV5-6,.,TRBJ1-1,TRBD1,CASSDGTGVDTEAFF,TGTGCCAGCAGCGACGGGACAGGGGTAGACACTGAAGCTTTCTTT
TRBV20-1,few,TRBJ2-7,TRBD2,CSAPWGAGVGEQYF,TGCAGTGCCCCTTGGGGAGCGGGAGTGGGTGAGCAGTACTTC
TRBV12-3/TRBV12-4,.,TRBJ1-2,.,CASTYGGGVNYGYTF,TGTGCCAGCACCTATGGCGGAGGGGTAAACTATGGCTACACCTTC
TRBV7-9,.,TRBJ2-7,.,CASSLPGVSYEQYF,TGTGCCAGCAGCTTACCAGGGGTCTCCTACGAGCAGTACTTC
TRBV7-9,.,TRBJ1-6,.,CASSFPGGANSPLHF,TGTGCCAGCAGCTTCCCGGGAGGAGCGAATTCACCCCTCCACTTT
TRBV4-3,.,TRBJ2-3,.,CASSQVVGDTQYF,TGCGCCAGCAGCCAAGTGGTGGGGGATACGCAGTATTTT
TRBV7-2,few,TRBJ2-7,TRBD2,CASTTWTSGAYEQYF,TGTGCCAGCACCACTTGGACTAGCGGTGCCTACGAGCAGTACTTC
TRBV12-3/TRBV12-4,few,TRBJ2-1,.,CASSSRNNEQFF,TGTGCCAGCAGTTCGAGGAACAATGAGCAGTTCTTC
TRBV20-1,many,TRBJ2-7,.,CSAEPGDGSYEQYF,TGCAGTGCTGAGCCGGGGGACGGTTCCTACGAGCAGTACTTC
TRBV20-1,.,TRBJ1-2,.,CSAREGYGYTF,TGCAGTGCTAGAGAGGGCTATGGCTACACCTTC
TRBV6-5,.,TRBJ1-5,.,CASSYEPGGQPQHF,TGTGCCAGCAGTTACGAACCTGGGGGTCAGCCCCAGCATTTT
TRBV29-1,few,TRBJ2-7,.,CSVEDYGEQYF,TGCAGCGTTGAAGATTATGGCGAGCAGTACTTC
TRBV14,few,TRBJ1-1,.,CASSWGSEAFF,TGTGCCAGCAGTTGGGGCTCTGAAGCTTTCTTT
TRBV6-5,.,TRBJ1-5,TRBD1,CASSLTQGASNQPQHF,TGTGCCAGCAGCCTTACACAGGGGGCGAGCAATCAGCCCCAGCATTTT
TRBV24-1,few,TRBJ2-1,.,CATSDLSYNEQFF,TGTGCCACCAGTGATTTGTCCTACAATGAGCAGTTCTTC
TRBV24-1,.,TRBJ1-1,.,CATRDRQSENTEAFF,TGTGCCACCAGGGACAGACAAAGCGAGAACACTGAAGCTTTCTTT
TRBV9,few,TRBJ1-2,.,CASSVGSGYTF,TGTGCCAGCAGCGTAGGGAGTGGCTACACCTTC
TRBV4-1,few,TRBJ2-3,TRBD1,CASSLQGASADTQYF,TGCGCCAGCAGCCTACAGGGGGCTAGCGCAGATACGCAGTATTTT
TRBV4-1,few,TRBJ1-1,.,CASSQNTENTEAFF,TGCGCCAGCAGCCAGAACACGGAGAACACTGAAGCTTTCTTT
TRBV29-1,.,TRBJ1-1,.,CSVDRMNTEAFF,TGCAGCGTTGACCGTATGAACACTGAAGCTTTCTTT
TRBV30,.,TRBJ2-2,.,CAWSVLNSPWGTGELFF,TGTGCCTGGAGTGTACTCAACAGCCCCTGGGGCACCGGGGAGCTGTTTTTT
TRBV7-3,many,TRBJ1-1,.,CASSLIPGEGTEAFF,TGTGCCAGCAGCTTAATTCCAGGAGAGGGCACTGAAGCTTTCTTT
TRBV9,.,TRBJ1-5,.,CASSATDISNQPQHF,TGTGCCAGCAGCGCGACAGATATTAGCAATCAGCCCCAGCATTTT
TRBV4-1,.,TRBJ2-1,.,CASTHGSVQHGNEQFF,TGCGCCAGCACTCACGGTTCGGTCCAACACGGCAATGAGCAGTTCTTC
TRBV9,.,TRBJ2-2,TRBD1,CASSVEGQGVMDTGELFF,TGTGCCAGCAGCGTAGAGGGACAGGGAGTAATGGACACCGGGGAGCTGTTTTTT